Described below is a single T cell receptor (beta chain) sequence and its context. Its matching antigen is unknown. It was around 220 ng DNA, approximately 28,000 T cell genomes, that sorted-subset replicate PCRs used. TCRdb keeps only in-frame clones here, not all; method: immunoSEQ multiplex PCR. The sample holds 2 million to 3 million clones, 90% to 95% seen once. Into CD45RA+ naive and CD45RA-negative memory subsets, the CD4+ cells were split. These data are taken from a study of shared clonotypes between healthy human individuals. About the research overall: Those who served as donors were two women and three men between the ages of 18 and 49.

Overall study results and limits: Naive subsets tended to show greater estimated richness than memory subsets.

The source is a man between 18 and 35 years old in good health. The specimen sequenced was naive CD4+ T cells sorted from blood. The subset is: CD45RA+ positively selected.

In nucleotides, the CDR3 is TGTGCCAGCACCCTCAGACCCGGGAGTTCCTACAATGAGCAGTTCTTC. Its protein product is CASTLRPGSSYNEQFF. The chain carries TRBV5-8 and TRBJ2-1; a weak D match, TRBD2 (6 bases). CDR1 is SGHTS and CDR2 is YDEGEE in the germline V gene. Trimming removed 6 bases at V and 1 base at J, with 17 bases between. CDR3 length equals 16 residues.